Below, 16 T cell receptor beta chains from the same sample are listed, as sequenced in a study of early T cells in non-severe SARS-CoV-2 infection. Via MiXCR, TCRdb re-called the 5' RACE reads, giving one row per CDR3 protein. Of about 69,000 distinct CDR3 sequences in the sample, approximately 10% were seen once. The sequences come from whole blood, collected at baseline. The source of these receptors is an adult who was a healthcare worker with PCR-confirmed SARS-CoV-2 infection or an uninfected control (not recorded which).

Many counts were recorded for this clonotype. The V call is TRBV27, the J call TRBJ1-3; D not resolved. This CDR3 contains 15 residues. Germline V gene data show CDR1 as MNHEY and CDR2 as SMNVEV (reference sequence). V shed 6 bases and J shed 4 bases, with 16 bases lying between them. The CDR3 bases are TGTGCCAGCAGAATGGCGGGGAGTGACGGAAACACCATATATTTT. Translation: CASRMAGSDGNTIYF.

CDR3 amino acids: CASSLRRQGAETQYF. The CDR3 region has the DNA TGTGCCAGCAGCCTCAGAAGGCAGGGGGCTGAGACCCAGTACTTC. The chain links TRBV11-2 to TRBJ2-5; 8 nucleotides line up with TRBD1. From germline, CDR1 is SGHAT and CDR2 FQNNGV. CDR3 size: 15 residues. The V and J ends lost 5 bases and 5 bases, in that order; junction bases with no gene match: 10.

The chain employs TRBV9 and TRBJ2-3; D gene ambiguous. V lost 0 bases and J lost 6, with 8 bases in between. Germline CDR1 SGDLS, CDR2 YYNGEE. CDR3 size: 13 residues. The CDR3 DNA follows: TGTGCCAGCAGCGTAGCATATGGCGATACGCAGTATTTT. It specifies CASSVAYGDTQYF.

This clonotype has at least ten counts. The rearrangement links TRBV11-2 to TRBJ2-7; 8 bases fit TRBD2. Trimming cost V 7 bases and J 3 bases; bases outside gene matches: 8. CDR1 and CDR2 from the germline V gene are SGHAT and FQNNGV. The CDR3 runs to 14 residues. CDR3 sequence reads: CASTKQRGNYEQYF. The DNA for the CDR3 is TGTGCCAGCACCAAACAGCGGGGGAACTACGAGCAGTACTTC.

Ten or more counts support this clonotype. The rearrangement uses TRBV2 and TRBJ2-2; 10 bases match TRBD2. The CDR3 sequence is 20 residues long. V lost 4 bases and J lost 0; bases outside the gene matches: 14. Germline-derived CDR1 and CDR2 are SNHLY and FYNNEI. The CDR3 coding sequence is TGTGCCAGCAGTGGCGGTTTGGCTAGCGGGGGCCGATCGAACACCGGGGAGCTGTTTTTT. It specifies CASSGGLASGGRSNTGELFF.

This clonotype was picked up many times. This chain joins TRBV11-1 and TRBJ2-3; the D call may be TRBD1 or TRBD2 (5 bases each). The CDR3 has 15 residues. Trimming took 4 bases from V and 5 from J, leaving 16 bases between them. Germline values: CDR1 SGHAT, CDR2 FQDESV (reference sequence). CDR3 sequence: CASSSRRGAGDTQYF. The CDR3 bases are TGTGCCAGCAGCTCCCGACGAGGGGCGGGAGATACGCAGTATTTT.

The sample holds a few counts of this clonotype. This chain uses TRBV12-3 or TRBV12-4 with TRBJ1-4, with 8 bases identical to TRBD1. The length of the CDR3 is 15 residues. The junction had 10 bases not matched to a gene; V was cut back by 6 bases and J by 7 bases. CDR3 DNA: TGTGCCAGCAGGCGGACTGCAGGGGGCGGTGAAAAACTGTTTTTT. Protein sequence: CASRRTAGGGEKLFF.

This clonotype occurred a few times. This sequence joins TRBV5-1 and TRBJ2-2, with D possibly being TRBD1 or TRBD2 (6 bases each). Germline assignment: CDR1 SGHRS and CDR2 YFSETQ. The length of the CDR3 is 17 residues. Trimming left V 4 bases short and J 6 bases short, with 22 bases between. In nucleotides, the CDR3 is TGCGCCAGCAGCCGGGGGCGGGCCCGGGACTTGGCCGGGGAGCTGTTTTTT. Translating gives CASSRGRARDLAGELFF.

The chain is built from TRBV4-1 and TRBJ1-1; maybe TRBD1 (5 bases). The CDR3 totals 14 residues. Trimming pared 0 bases from V and 10 bases from J, leaving 15 bases between. Germline assignment: CDR1 MGHRA and CDR2 YSYEKL. The CDR3 loop is CASSQEDGWQGAFF. For the CDR3, the DNA is TGCGCCAGCAGCCAAGAGGACGGATGGCAGGGAGCTTTCTTT.

This clonotype was counted a few times. This chain uses TRBV10-3 with TRBJ2-3, with 12 positions matching TRBD2. Germline lookup yields CDR1 ENHRY and CDR2 SYGVKD. V shed 10 bases, J shed 2 bases, and the junction held 4 bases outside the gene matches. The CDR3 extends over 14 amino acids. CDR3 protein: CATGLAGNTDTQYF. CDR3 DNA: TGTGCCACTGGACTAGCGGGGAACACAGATACGCAGTATTTT.

The chain has TRBV29-1 and TRBJ1-2; a weak D match, TRBD1 (6 bases). V was shortened by 4 bases and J by 3 bases, with 9 bases between the two germline ends. The CDR3 is made up of 12 amino acids. Per the germline V gene, CDR1 is SQVTM and CDR2 is ANQGSEA. CDR3 DNA sequence: TGCAGCGTTGGACAGGATGACTATGGCTACACCTTC. Protein product: CSVGQDDYGYTF.

This chain joins TRBV29-1 and TRBJ2-7, with 14 bases matching TRBD2. CDR1 is SQVTM and CDR2 is ANQGSEA in the germline V gene. Trimming cost V 5 bases and J 5 bases; bases outside gene matches: 5. There are 14 residues in the CDR3. CDR3 bases: TGCAGCGTTCGGGGACTAGCGGGAGTAGACGAGCAGTACTTC. Residues: CSVRGLAGVDEQYF.

The rearrangement uses TRBV7-9 and TRBJ2-1; 8 bases align to TRBD2. J was trimmed by 8 bases and V by 3 bases; bases with no gene match: 21. The CDR3 loop spans 19 amino acids. Germline V gene data show CDR1 as SEHNR and CDR2 as FQNEAQ (reference sequence). Written as DNA, the CDR3 is TGTGCCAGCAGCTTTAGGTCTAGCGGGCCTTTGGGCTACAATTATGAGCAGTTCTTC. This gives the protein CASSFRSSGPLGYNYEQFF.

Ten or more counts support this clonotype. The rearrangement joins TRBV7-9 to TRBJ2-7, with no clear D. CDR3 length equals 13 residues. Trimming removed 6 bases at V and 1 base at J, with 10 bases between. Germline CDR1 reads SEHNR; CDR2 reads FQNEAQ (reference sequence). The chain's CDR3 is CASSPLFSYEQYF. CDR3 nucleotide sequence: TGTGCCAGCAGTCCCCTATTTTCCTACGAGCAGTACTTC. The full variable domain, its missing parts supplied by reference TRBV7-9 and TRBJ2-7, is DTGVSQNPRHKITKRGQNVTFRCDPISEHNRLYWYRQTLGQGPEFLTYFQNEAQLEKSRLLSDRFSAERPKGSFSTLEIQRTEQGDSAMYLCASSPLFSYEQYFGPGTRLTVT.

This rearrangement joins TRBV2 to TRBJ1-5; D ambiguous. V gave up 4 bases and J gave up 7 bases, with 17 bases separating them. This CDR3 region has 15 residues. Germline-derived CDR1 and CDR2 are SNHLY and FYNNEI. The CDR3 spells CASSADVRVEQPQHF. CDR3 bases: TGTGCCAGCAGTGCGGACGTTCGAGTGGAACAGCCCCAGCATTTT.

J is TRBJ2-1 and V is TRBV10-3; D may be TRBD2 (5 bases). V was cut by 2 bases and J by 6 bases, with 11 bases left in between. CDR1 and CDR2 from the germline V gene are ENHRY and SYGVKD. The CDR3 totals 14 residues. CDR3 region: CAISERALANEQFF. The CDR3 nucleotides are TGTGCCATCAGTGAGAGGGCCCTAGCCAATGAGCAGTTCTTC.